The 32 T cell receptor beta chains below were found in one sample sequenced in a study of response to subunit inactivated influenza vaccine. TCRdb redid the calling of the RT-PCR reads with MiXCR, one entry per CDR3 protein. In the table there are some 200,000 distinct CDR3 sequences, more than 10% of which are singletons. The same sample was also used in a study of T cells expressing NK-cell markers. That study adds: 5'RACE template switching built TCR beta cDNA with unique molecular identifiers.

The source material was CD8+ T cells sorted from PBMCs, sampled 12 days after vaccination. These receptors were obtained from a man aged 45-65 years who received an inactivated influenza vaccine.

The chain couples TRBV7-2 to TRBJ2-1, with TRBD2 matching over 7 bases. The CDR3 is made up of 14 amino acids. Unmatched junction bases numbered 4, after V lost 8 bases and J lost 0 bases. The V gene's germline CDR1 is SGHTA and CDR2 FQGNSA. CDR3 nucleotides: TGTGCCAGCGCCGGCGGGAGCTCCTACAATGAGCAGTTCTTC. The encoded protein is CASAGGSSYNEQFF.

V and J are TRBV6-5 and TRBJ1-1; D call uncertain. Trimming left V 0 bases short and J 0 bases short, with 8 bases between. The CDR3 is 15 residues long. Per the germline V gene, CDR1 is MNHEY and CDR2 is SVGAGI. The CDR3 sequence: CASSYSAGLNTEAFF. Here the CDR3 DNA reads TGTGCCAGCAGTTACTCAGCGGGGTTGAACACTGAAGCTTTCTTT.

This clonotype was picked up many times. The CDR3 region is CASSLSRGLEKLFF. The CDR3 coding sequence is TGTGCCAGCAGTTTGTCCAGGGGTTTAGAAAAACTGTTTTTT. The chain recombines TRBV12-3 or TRBV12-4 with TRBJ1-4; TRBD1 might be the D (6 bases). This CDR3 region has 14 residues. V was cut by 3 bases and J by 8 bases, with 13 bases left in between.

The chain combines TRBV10-3 with TRBJ2-3, with 10 bases matching TRBD2. The CDR3 extends over 15 amino acids. Germline values: CDR1 ENHRY, CDR2 SYGVKD. V lost 4 bases, J lost 0 bases, and 1 base stayed unmatched. CDR3 nucleotide sequence: TGTGCCATCAGTGGGACTAGCGGTAGCACAGATACGCAGTATTTT. Amino acids: CAISGTSGSTDTQYF.

The V and J genes are TRBV10-3 and TRBJ2-5; D is undetermined. Germline assignment: CDR1 ENHRY and CDR2 SYGVKD. The CDR3 extends over 14 amino acids. Trimming pared 3 bases from V and 7 bases from J, leaving 15 bases between. Written as DNA, the CDR3 is TGTGCCATCAGTGATCCCGGAACAGTGGGGACCCAGTACTTC. It specifies CAISDPGTVGTQYF.

This clonotype occurred many times. The genes are TRBV5-1 and TRBJ2-7; D remains ambiguous. Between the trimmed V and J ends, which lost 2 bases and 2 bases, there was a span of 8 bases. Germline CDR1 and CDR2: SGHRS and YFSETQ. The CDR3 spans 13 residues. CDR3 sequence reads: CASSFGLTYEQYF. Here the CDR3 DNA reads TGCGCCAGCAGCTTCGGGTTGACCTACGAGCAGTACTTC.

V and J are TRBV6-2 or TRBV6-3 and TRBJ2-2, with 10 bases matching TRBD2. This CDR3 contains 17 residues. Trimming took 1 base from V and 6 from J; bases not matched to a gene: 8. Looked up from germline, CDR1 is MNHEY and CDR2 is SVGEGT. CDR3 residues: CASSYFASGSRSGELFF. Here the CDR3 DNA reads TGTGCCAGCAGTTACTTCGCTAGCGGGAGTCGGTCCGGGGAGCTGTTTTTT.

V and J are TRBV12-3 or TRBV12-4 and TRBJ2-3, with D maybe TRBD2 (6 bases). The V gene lost 4 bases and the J gene lost 13 bases, with 12 bases spanning the gap. The CDR3 loop spans 11 amino acids. For the CDR3, the DNA is TGTGCCAGCAGTTCTCCCCGGGAGAAGTATTTT. Encoded protein: CASSSPREKYF.

Ten or more counts support this clonotype. The chain recombines TRBV4-2 with TRBJ2-1, with a possible D match to TRBD1 (6 bases). This CDR3 spans 15 amino acids. CDR1 LGHNA and CDR2 YNFKEQ come from the germline V gene. V gave up 3 bases and J gave up 3 bases, with 12 bases separating them. CDR3 loop: CASSQGASRYNEQFF. CDR3 nucleotide sequence: TGTGCCAGCAGCCAGGGGGCCTCTCGCTACAATGAGCAGTTCTTC.

This clonotype has just a few counts. This rearrangement joins TRBV27 to TRBJ1-1; D perhaps matches TRBD1 (5 bases). V lost 2 bases and J 4 bases, leaving 17 bases between the germline ends. Germline CDR1 is MNHEY and CDR2 is SMNVEV (reference sequence). CDR3 length: 16 amino acids. The chain's CDR3 is CASSLTRPLGVTEAFF. The DNA of the CDR3 is TGTGCCAGCAGTTTAACCCGGCCCCTAGGGGTCACTGAAGCTTTCTTT.

There are a few counts of this clonotype. This chain joins TRBV12-3 or TRBV12-4 and TRBJ2-3; 8 nucleotides agree with TRBD1. The CDR3 contains 16 residues. Trimming at V came to 7 bases and at J to 1 base, leaving 10 bases not matched to a gene. CDR3 nucleotide sequence: TGTGCCAGCACTCTGATTGCAGGGGGCGGCACAGATACGCAGTATTTT. It codes for CASTLIAGGGTDTQYF.

A few counts support this clonotype. The CDR3 protein is CARVGQGAETQYF. CDR3 coding DNA: TGTGCCAGGGTGGGACAGGGAGCGGAGACCCAGTACTTC. This chain links TRBV27 with TRBJ2-5, with 9 bases that match TRBD1. Per germline, CDR1 MNHEY and CDR2 SMNVEV (reference sequence). Germline trimming cut 9 bases from V and 5 bases from J; bases unmatched to any gene: 7. The CDR3 contains 13 residues.

The chain recombines TRBV2 with TRBJ2-1; unclear D gene. The CDR3 loop spans 14 amino acids. V was clipped by 3 bases and J by 12 bases, with 18 bases between them. Germline values: CDR1 SNHLY, CDR2 FYNNEI. CDR3 nucleotides: TGTGCCAGCAGTGATAGTCTCGGTAACTTGGGGCAGTTCTTC. Translated, it gives CASSDSLGNLGQFF.

The chain recombines TRBV7-8 with TRBJ2-1; D assignment may be TRBD1 or TRBD2 (6 bases each). The CDR3 consists of 18 residues. The V and J ends lost 6 bases and 3 bases respectively, with 24 bases between them. The germline CDR1 and CDR2 sequences are SGHVS and FQNEAQ. Here the CDR3 reads CASRHGAITGGLYNEQFF. CDR3 DNA: TGTGCCAGCAGACACGGTGCTATCACCGGGGGCCTCTACAATGAGCAGTTCTTC.

The chain uses TRBV19 and TRBJ2-4; D perhaps matches TRBD1 (6 bases). Germline V gives CDR1 LNHDA, CDR2 SQIVND (reference sequence). V lost 3 bases and J 1 base, leaving 16 bases between the germline ends. The CDR3 has 17 residues. CDR3 amino acids: CASSIDPAGEAKNIQYF. The CDR3 bases are TGTGCCAGTAGTATCGACCCGGCAGGGGAGGCCAAAAACATTCAGTACTTC.

This clonotype was seen at least ten times. The rearrangement links TRBV2 to TRBJ2-7, with unresolved D. Trimming stripped 11 bases from V and 2 bases from J, with 10 bases between. CDR3 size: 11 residues. Germline V gene lookup returns CDR1 SNHLY and CDR2 FYNNEI. The CDR3 loop reads CASGTTYEQYF. CDR3 DNA: TGTGCCTCGGGCACTACCTACGAGCAGTACTTC.

This sequence joins TRBV20-1 and TRBJ2-2; D unresolved. V lost 0 bases and J lost 1, with 6 bases in between. Germline V gives CDR1 DFQATT, CDR2 SNEGSKA (reference sequence). CDR3 length: 14 amino acids. The CDR3 here is CSARDSQNTGELFF. The CDR3 DNA reads TGCAGTGCTAGAGATTCACAGAACACCGGGGAGCTGTTTTTT.

The CDR3 reads CASSFGQVTYEQYF. CDR3 DNA sequence: TGTGCCAGCAGTTTCGGACAGGTGACCTACGAGCAGTACTTC. This rearrangement joins TRBV28 to TRBJ2-7, with 7 bases aligning to TRBD1. Per the germline V gene, CDR1 is MDHEN and CDR2 is SYDVKM. This CDR3 contains 14 residues. J lost 2 bases, V lost 3 bases, and 4 bases had no gene match.

The V call is TRBV9, the J call TRBJ2-7; TRBD2 matches 8 bases. CDR1 is SGDLS, CDR2 YYNGEE, per germline. After removal of 0 bases from V and 7 bases from J, the junction contained 9 bases not matched to a gene. The CDR3 covers 15 residues. The CDR3 coding sequence is TGTGCCAGCAGCGTAGGTGGCGGGGGGTCTCAGGAGCAGTACTTC. This gives the protein CASSVGGGGSQEQYF.

This chain links TRBV28 with TRBJ1-1, with 8 nucleotides matching TRBD1. The CDR3 length is 15 residues. V shed 3 bases, J shed 1 base, and the junction held 4 bases outside the gene matches. Germline CDR1 reads MDHEN; CDR2 reads SYDVKM. CDR3 residues: CASSFSTGGNTEAFF. Written as DNA, the CDR3 is TGTGCCAGCAGTTTCTCCACAGGGGGGAACACTGAAGCTTTCTTT.

The chain recombines TRBV4-2 with TRBJ1-3; tentatively, D is TRBD1 (5 bases). V lost 0 bases to trimming and J lost 0 bases, with 18 bases between them. This CDR3 has 19 residues. Per germline, CDR1 LGHNA and CDR2 YNFKEQ. The CDR3 protein is CASSQEEGPGFVSGNTIYF. For the CDR3, the DNA is TGTGCCAGCAGCCAAGAAGAGGGGCCAGGCTTTGTCTCTGGAAACACCATATATTTT.

This clonotype has more than one count but fewer than ten. V usage is TRBV28 and J usage is TRBJ2-7; TRBD1 agrees at 8 bases. V dropped 4 bases and J dropped 5; count of bases not matched to a gene: 4. The CDR3 consists of 13 residues. Germline lookup yields CDR1 MDHEN and CDR2 SYDVKM. CDR3 amino acids: CASSYGQGNEQYF. In nucleotides, the CDR3 is TGTGCCAGCAGTTACGGACAGGGTAACGAGCAGTACTTC.

The chain combines TRBV7-9 with TRBJ1-1; D is uncertain. The CDR3 totals 12 residues. CDR1 and CDR2 from the germline V gene are SEHNR and FQNEAQ (reference sequence). Trimming shortened V by 2 bases and J by 5 bases, and 6 bases separated the two germline ends. Here the CDR3 reads CASSLKETEAFF. DNA of the CDR3: TGTGCCAGCAGCTTAAAAGAGACTGAAGCTTTCTTT. Using reference TRBV7-9 and TRBJ1-1 for the parts outside the CDR3, the full variable domain is DTGVSQNPRHKITKRGQNVTFRCDPISEHNRLYWYRQTLGQGPEFLTYFQNEAQLEKSRLLSDRFSAERPKGSFSTLEIQRTEQGDSAMYLCASSLKETEAFFGQGTRLTVV.

The chain uses TRBV2 and TRBJ2-5, with 10 bases identical to TRBD1. The CDR3 runs 12 residues. The J segment lost 5 bases and the V segment lost 11 bases, leaving 5 bases of the junction unmatched. The germline V gene has CDR1 SNHLY and CDR2 FYNNEI. The CDR3 here is CAGTGAEETQYF. CDR3 bases: TGTGCCGGGACAGGGGCGGAGGAGACCCAGTACTTC.

The CDR3, as DNA: TGTGCCAGCAGCGCGCGGACAGGGCTAGCGGGAGTTTTCGGTGAGCAGTTCTTC. Residues: CASSARTGLAGVFGEQFF. The J gene is TRBJ2-1, the V gene TRBV9, with 10 positions matching TRBD2. CDR1 is SGDLS, CDR2 YYNGEE, per germline. Trimming took 3 bases from V and 9 from J; bases not matched to a gene: 18. CDR3 length: 18 amino acids.

The V and J genes are TRBV30 and TRBJ1-1; D ambiguous. The V end was cut by 5 bases, the J end by 0 bases, with 10 bases between. This CDR3 is built from 13 residues. CDR1 and CDR2 (germline): GTSNPN, SVGIG (reference sequence). The CDR3 DNA sequence: TGTGCCTGGGCCGCGGGGATGAACACTGAAGCTTTCTTT. It translates to CAWAAGMNTEAFF.

This clonotype was counted between two and nine times. The CDR3 reads CASSWGRARANTGELFF. The CDR3, as DNA: TGTGCCAGCAGTTGGGGGCGCGCGCGGGCGAACACCGGGGAGCTGTTTTTT. The chain uses TRBV27 and TRBJ2-2, with D tentatively TRBD1 (6 bases). The CDR3 covers 17 residues. V was cut by 4 bases and J by 0 bases, with 15 bases left in between. Germline CDR1 and CDR2: MNHEY and SMNVEV (reference sequence).

The chain employs TRBV6-2 or TRBV6-3 and TRBJ1-1; TRBD1 matches at 8 bases. Per the germline V gene, CDR1 is MNHEY and CDR2 is SVGEGT. There are 19 residues in the CDR3. The junction had 12 bases not matched to a gene; V was cut back by 0 bases and J by 0 bases. In nucleotides, the CDR3 is TGTGCCAGCAGTTACTCGACGCTAACAGGGGGGGTCCTGAACACTGAAGCTTTCTTT. It translates to CASSYSTLTGGVLNTEAFF.

V usage is TRBV28 and J usage is TRBJ2-3; TRBD2 agrees at 11 bases. CDR1 MDHEN and CDR2 SYDVKM come from the germline V gene. CDR3 length: 17 amino acids. The V gene end was trimmed by 5 bases and the J gene end by 2 bases; junction bases not matched to a gene: 9. The CDR3 nucleotides are TGTGCCAGCAGTGCGGCGGGACTAGCGGACATCACAGATACGCAGTATTTT. Translation: CASSAAGLADITDTQYF.

This clonotype showed up just a few times. The chain joins TRBV11-3 to TRBJ2-2, with D perhaps TRBD2 (5 bases). This CDR3 region has 14 residues. V was shortened by 0 bases and J by 6 bases, with 8 bases between the two germline ends. Germline lookup yields CDR1 SGHNT and CDR2 YENEEA. The CDR3 DNA reads TGTGCCAGCAGCTTAGATGGAGGAGCCGGGGAGCTGTTTTTT. Translating it yields CASSLDGGAGELFF.

This clonotype was seen only a few times. V gene TRBV11-2 combines with J gene TRBJ2-7; 11 bases are a match to TRBD1. V shed 5 bases, J shed 1 base, and the junction held 7 bases outside the gene matches. Germline values: CDR1 SGHAT, CDR2 FQNNGV. The CDR3 extends over 16 amino acids. The CDR3 DNA reads as TGTGCCAGCAGCCGTTCGGGGACAGGGGGTTCCTACGAGCAGTACTTC. Translated, it gives CASSRSGTGGSYEQYF. Together with reference TRBV11-2 and TRBJ2-7, the CDR3 gives the full variable domain: EAGVAQSPRYKIIEKRQSVAFWCNPISGHATLYWYQQILGQGPKLLIQFQNNGVVDDSQLPKDRFSAERLKGVDSTLKIQPAKLEDSAVYLCASSRSGTGGSYEQYFGPGTRLTVT.

This clonotype occurred a few times. V usage is TRBV27 and J usage is TRBJ2-1; the match to TRBD2 covers 7 bases. V trimming: 1 base; J trimming: 0 bases; junction bases outside the gene matches: 3. This CDR3 region has 16 residues. Per the germline V gene, CDR1 is MNHEY and CDR2 is SMNVEV (reference sequence). CDR3 coding DNA: TGTGCCAGCAGTTTATACGGGAGGAGCTCCTACAATGAGCAGTTCTTC. Protein product: CASSLYGRSSYNEQFF.